The 23 T cell receptor beta chains below come from one sample, sequenced in a study of blood T cell repertoires in COVID-19. Only in-frame clones appear in the TCRdb table, and some are missing; sequencing was by immunoSEQ multiplex PCR. The sample has roughly 200,000 clones; 80% to 90% are singletons. The specimen was PBMCs or T cells enriched from blood (not recorded which). The receptors stem from a woman in her forties or fifties who had been exposed to COVID-19.

V gene TRBV12-3 or TRBV12-4 combines with J gene TRBJ1-2, with a weak D call TRBD1 (6 bases). Trimming cost V 1 base and J 12 bases, with 12 bases left between them. The CDR3 extends over 12 amino acids. CDR3 DNA sequence: TGTGCCAGCAGTTTAGGGCCAGGGGCGGACACCTTC. It codes for CASSLGPGADTF.

V and J are TRBV15 and TRBJ2-3, with D unclear. CDR3 length: 14 amino acids. Trimming left V 0 bases short and J 0 bases short, with 4 bases between. Germline CDR1 LNHNV, CDR2 YYDKDF (reference sequence). In DNA form, the CDR3 reads TGTGCCACCAGCAGAGACGGTAGCACAGATACGCAGTATTTT. Residues: CATSRDGSTDTQYF.

The gene calls are TRBV18 and TRBJ1-1; 9 bases are shared with TRBD1. CDR3 size: 13 residues. J was trimmed by 7 bases and V by 7 bases; bases with no gene match: 7. Germline V gene data show CDR1 as KGHSH and CDR2 as LQKENI. CDR3 DNA sequence: TGTGCCAGCTTCCCGACGGGACAGGGTGAAGCTTTCTTT. Its protein is CASFPTGQGEAFF.

The sample holds a few counts of this clone. The chain has TRBV18 and TRBJ1-1, with no clear D. CDR3 length: 14 residues. CDR1 is KGHSH and CDR2 is LQKENI in the germline V gene. V was trimmed by 6 bases and J by 8 bases, leaving 19 bases between them. In DNA form, the CDR3 reads TGTGCCAGCTCCCCGCGGGGAACCAAACACGAAGCTTTCTTT. The encoded protein is CASSPRGTKHEAFF. Full variable domain (remainder filled in from reference TRBV18 and TRBJ1-1): NAGVMQNPRHLVRRRGQEARLRCSPMKGHSHVYWYRQLPEEGLKFMVYLQKENIIDESGMPKERFSAEFPKEGPSILRIQQVVRGDSAAYFCASSPRGTKHEAFFGQGTRLTVV.

The rearrangement uses TRBV28 and TRBJ2-3; D may be TRBD2 (6 bases). Germline values: CDR1 MDHEN, CDR2 SYDVKM. The CDR3 covers 15 residues. The V gene lost 4 bases and the J gene lost 0 bases, with 11 bases spanning the gap. CDR3 amino acids: CASSSPGTSTDTQYF. The CDR3 bases are TGTGCCAGCAGTTCCCCGGGGACTAGCACAGATACGCAGTATTTT.

The V and J genes are TRBV7-2 and TRBJ2-3; 11 nucleotides match TRBD2. Looked up from germline, CDR1 is SGHTA and CDR2 is FQGNSA. Unmatched junction bases numbered 7, after V lost 2 bases and J lost 3 bases. The CDR3 loop spans 17 amino acids. The chain's CDR3 is CASSLYSGGVGTDTQYF. Here the CDR3 DNA reads TGTGCCAGCAGCTTATATAGCGGGGGGGTAGGGACAGATACGCAGTATTTT.

This sequence joins TRBV7-6 and TRBJ1-4; unclear D gene. Germline lookup yields CDR1 SGHVS and CDR2 FNYEAQ. Trimming removed 5 bases at V and 6 bases at J, with 13 bases between. The length of the CDR3 is 14 residues. CDR3 nucleotide sequence: TGTGCCAGCAGCCCACAAAGTAAAGATGAAAAACTGTTTTTT. Translation: CASSPQSKDEKLFF.

This chain uses TRBV19 with TRBJ2-1; TRBD2 aligns across 7 bases. This CDR3 spans 15 amino acids. J lost 0 bases, V lost 3 bases, and 2 bases had no gene match. The germline V gene encodes CDR1 LNHDA and CDR2 SQIVND (reference sequence). The CDR3 region is CASSIGGGSYNEQFF. In nucleotides, the CDR3 is TGTGCCAGTAGTATTGGGGGGGGCTCCTACAATGAGCAGTTCTTC.

The chain has TRBV27 and TRBJ1-1; TRBD1 agrees at 8 bases. The germline V gene encodes CDR1 MNHEY and CDR2 SMNVEV (reference sequence). The CDR3 totals 13 residues. With 6 bases clipped from V and 0 bases from J, the junction kept 0 bases outside the gene matches. The CDR3: CASRQGVNTEAFF. CDR3 DNA sequence: TGTGCCAGCAGACAGGGGGTGAACACTGAAGCTTTCTTT.

The genes are TRBV30 and TRBJ1-3; D unresolved. Trimming pared 0 bases from V and 0 bases from J, leaving 6 bases between. Germline V gene lookup returns CDR1 GTSNPN and CDR2 SVGIG (reference sequence). The CDR3 has 14 amino acids. CDR3 coding DNA: TGTGCCTGGAGTGTAAATCTCTCTGGAAACACCATATATTTT. Translation: CAWSVNLSGNTIYF.

The chain is built from TRBV5-6 and TRBJ2-7; a weak D match, TRBD1 (5 bases). CDR1 and CDR2 (germline): SGHDT, YYEEEE. V was cut by 1 base and J by 2 bases, with 10 bases left in between. The length of the CDR3 is 14 residues. The CDR3 nucleotides read TGTGCCAGCAGCTTGCGACAGCCCGCCTACGAGCAGTACTTC. It encodes CASSLRQPAYEQYF.

The chain's CDR3 is CASSRSTGGRTEAFF. DNA for the CDR3: TGCGCCAGCAGCCGAAGTACAGGGGGCAGGACTGAAGCTTTCTTT. The chain combines TRBV5-1 with TRBJ1-1, with TRBD1 matching 9 bases. Losses at the gene ends were 4 bases for V and 5 bases for J; bases not matched to a gene: 9. This CDR3 contains 15 residues. Germline V lookup: CDR1 SGHRS, CDR2 YFSETQ.

The chain recombines TRBV24-1 with TRBJ1-2; possible D gene TRBD1, 6 bases. CDR3 length: 14 residues. The germline V and J ends were trimmed by 0 bases and 4 bases, with 8 bases remaining between them. Per the germline V gene, CDR1 is KGHDR and CDR2 is SFDVKD. CDR3 loop: CATSDLDRTYGYTF. The DNA of the CDR3 is TGTGCCACCAGTGATTTGGACAGGACCTATGGCTACACCTTC.

The rearrangement uses TRBV7-9 and TRBJ2-1; maybe TRBD2 (6 bases). The germline V gene encodes CDR1 SEHNR and CDR2 FQNEAQ (reference sequence). This CDR3 spans 12 amino acids. Trimming stripped 4 bases from V and 6 bases from J, with 7 bases between. As DNA, the CDR3 is TGTGCCAGCAGCTGGACTACCAATGAGCAGTTCTTC. Protein product: CASSWTTNEQFF.

This clone appeared a few times. The chain recombines TRBV7-2 with TRBJ2-2; possible D gene TRBD2, 5 bases. Deletions cut 2 bases from V and 5 bases from J, with 6 bases between. Germline values: CDR1 SGHTA, CDR2 FQGNSA. The CDR3 spans 13 residues. The CDR3 region is CASSLRRTGELFF. The CDR3 region has the DNA TGTGCCAGCAGCTTACGGAGGACCGGGGAGCTGTTTTTT. The entire variable domain, with the rest obtained from reference TRBV7-2 and TRBJ2-2, is as follows: GAGVSQSPSNKVTEKGKDVELRCDPISGHTALYWYRQSLGQGLEFLIYFQGNSAPDKSGLPSDRFSAERTGGSVSTLTIQRTQQEDSAVYLCASSLRRTGELFFGEGSRLTVL.

V usage is TRBV6-5 and J usage is TRBJ1-4; 12 positions match TRBD1. The J segment lost 7 bases and the V segment lost 4 bases, leaving 4 bases of the junction unmatched. The CDR3 loop spans 15 amino acids. Germline CDR1 reads MNHEY; CDR2 reads SVGAGI. The CDR3 reads CASSWGQGATEKLFF. As DNA, the CDR3 is TGTGCCAGCAGTTGGGGACAGGGGGCGACTGAAAAACTGTTTTTT.

The chain couples TRBV6-2 or TRBV6-3 to TRBJ2-7; tentatively, D is TRBD2 (5 bases). CDR1 MNHEY and CDR2 SVGEGT come from the germline V gene. The CDR3 has 12 residues. The V gene lost 2 bases and the J gene lost 3 bases, with 5 bases spanning the gap. The CDR3 DNA sequence: TGTGCCAGCAGTTACGAGGGCTACGAGCAGTACTTC. Translating it yields CASSYEGYEQYF.

This clone was found a few times. The gene calls are TRBV27 and TRBJ1-2, with D perhaps TRBD1 (5 bases). CDR1 is MNHEY, CDR2 SMNVEV, per germline (reference sequence). Trimming removed 0 bases from V and 7 bases from J, with 15 bases in between. This CDR3 has 15 amino acids. The CDR3 here is CASSLSRQGGGGYTF. In DNA form, the CDR3 reads TGTGCCAGCAGTTTATCGAGGCAGGGCGGGGGTGGCTACACCTTC.

V usage is TRBV30 and J usage is TRBJ2-3; TRBD1 matches at 9 bases. Trimming took 3 bases from V and 3 from J; bases not matched to a gene: 4. The germline CDR1 and CDR2 sequences are GTSNPN and SVGIG (reference sequence). The CDR3 is 14 residues long. In DNA, the CDR3 is TGTGCCTGGAGCCTGGGACAGGGAACAGATACGCAGTATTTT. Translation gives CAWSLGQGTDTQYF.

The rearrangement links TRBV19 to TRBJ1-1; tentative D call: TRBD1 (6 bases). CDR3 size: 13 residues. Germline V gene sequence: CDR1 LNHDA, CDR2 SQIVND (reference sequence). Trimming shortened V by 5 bases and J by 4 bases, and 11 bases separated the two germline ends. The CDR3 region is CASSGVRGTEAFF. The CDR3 nucleotides are TGTGCCAGTAGTGGTGTCAGGGGCACTGAAGCTTTCTTT. The whole variable domain, filled in from reference TRBV19 and TRBJ1-1, reads DGGITQSPKYLFRKEGQNVTLSCEQNLNHDAMYWYRQDPGQGLRLIYYSQIVNDFQKGDIAEGYSVSREKKESFPLTVTSAQKNPTAFYLCASSGVRGTEAFFGQGTRLTVV.

The CDR3 coding sequence is TGTGCCAGCAGCATACAGGGGTGGCATGAGCAGTTCTTC. It is translated as CASSIQGWHEQFF. The V gene is TRBV7-3, the J gene TRBJ2-1; TRBD1 aligns across 7 bases. The germline CDR1 and CDR2 sequences are SGHTA and FQGTGA. V shed 5 bases, J shed 8 bases, and the junction held 6 bases outside the gene matches. There are 13 residues in the CDR3.

This sequence joins TRBV6-4 and TRBJ2-1, with unresolved D. V was cut by 0 bases and J by 7 bases, with 7 bases left in between. Germline V lookup: CDR1 MRHNA, CDR2 SNTAGT. The CDR3 sequence is 13 residues long. CDR3 in DNA: TGTGCCAGCAGTGACTCGATCGGGAATGAGCAGTTCTTC. Translated, it gives CASSDSIGNEQFF.

This chain joins TRBV10-2 and TRBJ1-3; 7 bases agree with TRBD1. There are 17 residues in the CDR3. V shed 5 bases, J shed 4 bases, and the junction held 14 bases outside the gene matches. The germline CDR1 and CDR2 sequences are WSHSY and SAAADI. CDR3 sequence (DNA): TGCGCCAGCAGTAAGGACAAAACAGGGGACCAGGGAAACACCATATATTTT. Translation: CASSKDKTGDQGNTIYF.